These 22 T cell receptor beta chains came from one sample sequenced in a study of shared clonotypes between healthy human individuals. Repertoires were generated with immunoSEQ multiplex PCR, while TCRdb's copy carries only in-frame clones and drops some. This sample has about 2.4 million clones, with 85% to 95% found just once. The material sequenced was naive CD4+ T cells sorted from blood. Subset indicated: CD45RA+ positively selected. Source of these receptors: a man aged 18-30 years in good health.

The rearrangement uses TRBV28 and TRBJ2-2; 8 nucleotides match TRBD1. Germline V gene lookup returns CDR1 MDHEN and CDR2 SYDVKM. The V gene end was trimmed by 10 bases and the J gene end by 3 bases; junction bases not matched to a gene: 10. The CDR3 totals 15 residues. In DNA form, the CDR3 reads TGTGCCACCTTACTAAGGACAGGGTACACCGGGGAGCTGTTTTTT. Amino acid sequence: CATLLRTGYTGELFF. The entire variable domain, with the rest obtained from reference TRBV28 and TRBJ2-2, is as follows: DVKVTQSSRYLVKRTGEKVFLECVQDMDHENMFWYRQDPGLGLRLIYFSYDVKMKEKGDIPEGYSVSREKKERFSLILESASTNQTSMYLCATLLRTGYTGELFFGEGSRLTVL.

The sample holds one count of this clone. This sequence joins TRBV10-1 and TRBJ2-2; D not certain. Germline values: CDR1 WNHNN, CDR2 SYGVQD (reference sequence). CDR3 size: 14 residues. V was cut by 3 bases and J by 3 bases, with 8 bases left in between. This CDR3 reads CASSDDSHTGELFF. The CDR3 DNA sequence: TGCGCCAGCAGTGATGACTCCCACACCGGGGAGCTGTTTTTT.

The rearrangement links TRBV5-6 to TRBJ2-7; 7 nucleotides line up with TRBD1. The CDR3 contains 13 residues. V dropped 5 bases and J dropped 6; count of bases not matched to a gene: 8. CDR1 SGHDT and CDR2 YYEEEE come from the germline V gene. CDR3 protein: CASRTGQVGEQYF. For the CDR3, the DNA is TGTGCCAGCAGGACCGGACAGGTAGGCGAGCAGTACTTC.

This chain connects TRBV7-9 to TRBJ2-1; D is possibly TRBD2 (7 bases). Trimming stripped 1 base from V and 2 bases from J, with 12 bases between. The CDR3 is 16 residues long. Germline V lookup: CDR1 SEHNR, CDR2 FQNEAQ (reference sequence). The CDR3 DNA follows: TGTGCCAGCAGCTTAGTACGGGGGGCCCCCTACAATGAGCAGTTCTTC. Protein sequence: CASSLVRGAPYNEQFF.

As concerns this clone: The same CDR3 can be traced to other DNA sequences in this sample. The rearrangement joins TRBV9 to TRBJ2-1; 8 positions match TRBD2. After removal of 0 bases from V and 6 bases from J, the junction contained 5 bases not matched to a gene. CDR1 and CDR2 from the germline V gene are SGDLS and YYNGEE. The CDR3 sequence is 15 residues long. For the CDR3, the DNA is TGTGCCAGCAGCGTAGGTACTAGCGGCAGCAATGAGCAGTTCTTC. Translating it yields CASSVGTSGSNEQFF.

The V call is TRBV18, the J call TRBJ2-5, with 9 bases lining up with TRBD2. The CDR3 covers 15 residues. V dropped 2 bases and J dropped 0; count of bases not matched to a gene: 1. In germline, CDR1 is KGHSH, CDR2 LQKENI. CDR3 DNA sequence: TGTGCCAGCTCACCATTAGCGGGAGACCAAGAGACCCAGTACTTC. Residues: CASSPLAGDQETQYF.

V usage is TRBV5-4 and J usage is TRBJ2-2, with 9 bases aligning to TRBD1. The CDR3 covers 17 residues. V was pared by 4 bases and J by 6 bases, with 13 bases of the junction left unmatched. CDR1 SGHNT and CDR2 YYREEE come from the germline V gene (reference sequence). CDR3: CASSPLTGGIGAGELFF. Written as DNA, the CDR3 is TGTGCCAGCAGCCCTTTAACAGGGGGCATTGGTGCCGGGGAGCTGTTTTTT.

The CDR3 loop reads CASSSITPSVHSGNTIYF. The CDR3 nucleotides are TGTGCCAGCAGTTCTATTACCCCGAGCGTTCACTCTGGAAACACCATATATTTT. The chain is built from TRBV28 and TRBJ1-3; D not resolved. CDR1 and CDR2 (germline): MDHEN, SYDVKM. V gave up 4 bases and J gave up 0 bases, with 19 bases separating them. This CDR3 has 18 residues.

DNA of the CDR3: TGTGCCAGCAGCCGTTCGGCCCTCGGTAAGCAGTACTTC. Its protein is CASSRSALGKQYF. The rearrangement links TRBV21-1 to TRBJ2-7. TRBV21-1 corresponds to a pseudogene. The CDR3 loop spans 13 amino acids.

The rearrangement joins TRBV7-2 to TRBJ1-5; D remains unclear. CDR1 SGHTA and CDR2 FQGNSA come from the germline V gene. This CDR3 comprises 14 residues. V was pared by 3 bases and J by 7 bases, with 13 bases between. The CDR3, as DNA: TGTGCCAGCAGCTTGTCAGAGTTAGGACAGCCCCAGCATTTT. Translation gives CASSLSELGQPQHF.

This chain connects TRBV5-6 to TRBJ1-2; maybe TRBD1 (6 bases). This CDR3 has 13 residues. Germline V lookup: CDR1 SGHDT, CDR2 YYEEEE. V lost 5 bases and J lost 4, with 12 bases in between. Here the CDR3 reads CASRGGLGYGYTF. The CDR3, as DNA: TGTGCCAGCAGAGGGGGGCTGGGCTATGGCTACACCTTC.

About this clone itself: This sample also contains other DNA sequences that code for the same CDR3. The chain links TRBV30 to TRBJ2-7, with 8 bases matching TRBD1. Germline CDR1 and CDR2: GTSNPN and SVGIG (reference sequence). The ends lost 3 bases at V and 2 bases at J; junction bases unmatched: 3. The CDR3 is made up of 13 amino acids. CDR3 bases: TGTGCCTGGAGCCGGGACAGGCCCTACGAGCAGTACTTC. This translates into CAWSRDRPYEQYF.

This clone was counted once. V gene TRBV10-3 combines with J gene TRBJ1-2; TRBD1 matches at 7 bases. Germline trimming cut 6 bases from V and 0 bases from J; bases unmatched to any gene: 4. Germline V gene data show CDR1 as ENHRY and CDR2 as SYGVKD. The CDR3 contains 14 residues. CDR3 protein: CAISQGVANYGYTF. Here the CDR3 DNA reads TGTGCCATCAGCCAGGGGGTAGCTAACTATGGCTACACCTTC.

The chain combines TRBV30 with TRBJ2-3; D remains unclear. Trimming stripped 3 bases from V and 0 bases from J, with 10 bases between. From germline, CDR1 is GTSNPN and CDR2 SVGIG (reference sequence). This CDR3 spans 14 amino acids. CDR3 sequence reads: CAWRGLLSTDTQYF. The CDR3 DNA is TGTGCCTGGAGGGGCCTCCTTAGCACAGATACGCAGTATTTT.

V is TRBV6-5 and J is TRBJ1-4, with D tentatively TRBD1 (6 bases). CDR1 is MNHEY and CDR2 is SVGAGI in the germline V gene. V lost 5 bases and J 8 bases, leaving 15 bases between the germline ends. This CDR3 is 14 amino acids long. CDR3 amino acids: CASSRRTVEEKLFF. The CDR3 DNA reads as TGTGCCAGCAGTCGACGGACAGTTGAGGAAAAACTGTTTTTT.

The chain combines TRBV2 with TRBJ1-2; TRBD1 is a possible D gene (5 bases). The CDR3 runs to 14 residues. The V and J ends lost 7 bases and 4 bases respectively, with 16 bases between them. The germline V gene has CDR1 SNHLY and CDR2 FYNNEI. CDR3 sequence (DNA): TGTGCCAGCACCCTGAAACGGGACGCCTATGGCTACACCTTC. Translated: CASTLKRDAYGYTF. The whole variable domain, remainder taken from reference TRBV2 and TRBJ1-2, is EPEVTQTPSHQVTQMGQEVILRCVPISNHLYFYWYRQILGQKVEFLVSFYNNEISEKSEIFDDQFSVERPDGSNFTLKIRSTKLEDSAMYFCASTLKRDAYGYTFGSGTRLTVV.

The J gene is TRBJ1-2, the V gene TRBV6-6, with 9 bases lining up with TRBD1. Germline V gives CDR1 MNHNY, CDR2 SVGAGI (reference sequence). The CDR3 runs to 13 residues. V shed 7 bases and J 7 bases; nucleotides not matched to a gene: 7. CDR3 in amino acids: CASNPQGAGGYTF. CDR3 in DNA: TGTGCCAGCAATCCACAGGGGGCTGGTGGCTACACCTTC.

The J gene is TRBJ1-5, the V gene TRBV2; 7 bases are shared with TRBD1. V trimming: 7 bases; J trimming: 7 bases; junction bases outside the gene matches: 16. Germline CDR1 is SNHLY and CDR2 is FYNNEI. The CDR3 runs 16 residues. CDR3 nucleotides: TGTGCCAGCACCGCGAACGCTGGGACAGTAATACAGCCCCAGCATTTT. It translates to CASTANAGTVIQPQHF.

This clone was seen only once. Within the sample, other DNA sequences also encode this same CDR3. This chain uses TRBV7-2 with TRBJ2-2; D uncertain. CDR3 length: 13 residues. The V end was cut by 2 bases, the J end by 1 base, with 2 bases between. Per the germline V gene, CDR1 is SGHTA and CDR2 is FQGNSA. CDR3 protein: CASSLLNTGELFF. CDR3 DNA sequence: TGTGCCAGCAGCTTATTGAACACCGGGGAGCTGTTTTTT.

As concerns this clone: Other DNA sequences within the sample encode an identical CDR3. The J gene is TRBJ2-4, the V gene TRBV19, with 8 bases that match TRBD1. The CDR3 runs to 13 residues. V was clipped by 9 bases and J by 3 bases; unmatched bases: 4. The germline V gene has CDR1 LNHDA and CDR2 SQIVND (reference sequence). The CDR3, as DNA: TGTGCCAGCCGAGGGACAGGCAAAAACATTCAGTACTTC. Protein product: CASRGTGKNIQYF.

V usage is TRBV27 and J usage is TRBJ2-2; D remains ambiguous. V was clipped by 2 bases and J by 7 bases, with 8 bases between them. This CDR3 spans 13 amino acids. Germline V CDR1 and CDR2: MNHEY, SMNVEV (reference sequence). The CDR3 region is CASSLGSIGELFF. The CDR3 DNA reads TGTGCCAGCAGTTTAGGTTCCATCGGGGAGCTGTTTTTT.

The gene calls are TRBV29-1 and TRBJ2-5; 12 nucleotides agree with TRBD1. The J call may be mistaken, given a closer DNA end match to TRBJ2-7. This CDR3 region has 14 residues. Germline CDR1 and CDR2: SQVTM and ANQGSEA. CDR3 DNA: TGCAGCGTATGGGGACAGGGGGCCTCCTACGAGCAGTACTTC. Translation: CSVWGQGASYEQYF.